This is a list of T cell receptor beta chains from one sample in a study of cytomegalovirus exposure and HLA in healthy donors. Generated by immunoSEQ multiplex PCR, the TCRdb table keeps only in-frame clones and is missing some. Of 150,000 to 200,000 clones detected, 78% appear once; the ten largest clones hold under 9%. The source material was PBMCs. The source is a woman aged 40 to 55 in good health and CMV-seropositive. Both conserved end residues are part of each CDR3. The D gene is left open where the match is weak.

>.|TRBJ1-5|15|TRBV27
TGTGCCAGCAGTTTATCCTCCCCAGGGAGGCAGCCCCAGCATTTT
CASSLSSPGRQPQHF
>.|TRBJ1-4|14|TRBV10-3
TGTGCCATCACCGCCGGGGGAGGGGGTGAAAAACTGTTTTTT
CAITAGGGGEKLFF
>.|TRBJ2-5|15|TRBV2
TGTGCCAGCAGTAGCAAACAGTCAAATGAAGAGACCCAGTACTTC
CASSSKQSNEETQYF
>TRBD2|TRBJ2-5|14|TRBV10-3
TGTGCCATCAGGGGTAGCGGGCACCAAGAGACCCAGTACTTC
CAIRGSGHQETQYF
>TRBD2|TRBJ2-1|17|TRBV2
TGTGCCAGCAGTGGGGGTAGCGGACTAGCGGGGGGAGGGGAGCAGTTCTTC
CASSGGSGLAGGGEQFF
>TRBD1|TRBJ1-5|14|TRBV6-6
TGTGCCAGCAGTTTCGACAGGGCCCAAGGGCCCCAGCATTTT
CASSFDRAQGPQHF
>.|TRBJ2-7|14|TRBV7-2
TGTGCCAGCAGCGACCGCACAAAGGGGGACGAGCAGTACTTC
CASSDRTKGDEQYF
>.|TRBJ2-4|11|TRBV28
TGTGCCAGCAGGCAGGAAAACATTCAGTACTTC
CASRQENIQYF
>.|TRBJ2-7|12|TRBV28
TGTGCCAGCAAAGACAGAAACTACGAGCAGTACTTC
CASKDRNYEQYF
>TRBD1|TRBJ1-3|16|TRBV7-9
TGTTCCAGCAGCTTATACTCCGGGACAGGGGGAAACACCATATATTTT
CSSSLYSGTGGNTIYF
>TRBD1|TRBJ1-6|15|TRBV11-2
TGTGCCAGCGGATACAGGGGGACCTATAATTCACCCCTCCACTTT
CASGYRGTYNSPLHF
>.|TRBJ2-3|14|TRBV7-8
TGTGCCAGCAAATCAGGCGGGGGCACAGATACGCAGTATTTT
CASKSGGGTDTQYF
>.|TRBJ1-2|14|TRBV29-1
TGCAGCGTGGGGGGACGGGAAGATAACTATGGCTACACCTTC
CSVGGREDNYGYTF
>.|TRBJ1-1|14|TRBV11-2
TGTGCCAGCACGAAGGACAGAGCGCACACTGAAGCTTTCTTT
CASTKDRAHTEAFF
>.|TRBJ1-1|14|TRBV7-9
TGTGCCAGCAGCTGGGACCGGAGGGACACTGAAGCTTTCTTT
CASSWDRRDTEAFF